The 29 T cell receptor beta chains reported below all come from one sample, sequenced in a study of T-cell reconstitution after alpha-beta-depleted transplantation in children. Their cognate antigens are unknown. Findings of the study overall: When one year had passed after transplant, most T-cell counts and diversity came from newly produced T cells.

Unique molecular identifiers were incorporated into the prepared TCRbeta library. TCRdb re-called the PCR reads through MiXCR, storing one row per CDR3 protein. The data hold around 300,000 distinct CDR3 sequences, with over 7% observed a single time. Sequencing was performed on peripheral blood, taken 360 days after TCRalphabeta/CD19-depleted stem cell transplant. The receptors here all came from a female patient between 2 and 15 years old who had a stem cell transplant for Fanconi anemia, so the T cells may come from the graft donor.

The chain joins TRBV7-9 to TRBJ2-5, with 8 bases that match TRBD2. The CDR3 has 14 amino acids. Trimming cost V 5 bases and J 5 bases; bases outside gene matches: 7. CDR1 is SEHNR, CDR2 FQNEAQ, per germline (reference sequence). CDR3 amino acids: CASSLGLVIETQYF. The CDR3 region has the DNA TGTGCCAGCAGCCTGGGACTAGTGATCGAGACCCAGTACTTC.

This clonotype was observed a few times. The rearrangement joins TRBV28 to TRBJ2-7; TRBD2 is a possible D gene (6 bases). The CDR3 loop spans 15 amino acids. V lost 4 bases and J lost 1, with 14 bases in between. Germline-derived CDR1 and CDR2 are MDHEN and SYDVKM. CDR3 loop: CASSSWGDRSYEQYV. CDR3 sequence (DNA): TGTGCCAGCAGTTCGTGGGGGGATCGGTCCTACGAGCAGTACGTC.

The sample holds many counts of this clonotype. The chain recombines TRBV21-1 with TRBJ2-1; TRBD2, the D gene given by the table, was not confirmed from the DNA. TRBV21-1 is labeled a pseudogene. The CDR3 totals 14 residues. CDR3 amino acids: CASSKAGPRNEQFF. CDR3 bases: TGTGCCAGCAGCAAAGCCGGGCCAAGAAATGAGCAGTTCTTC.

This clonotype was recorded a few times. V usage is TRBV6-9 and J usage is TRBJ2-7; 13 nucleotides match TRBD2. The germline V gene encodes CDR1 MNHGY and CDR2 SVAAGI. This CDR3 has 17 amino acids. The V gene end was trimmed by 0 bases and the J gene end by 8 bases; junction bases not matched to a gene: 10. The CDR3, as DNA: TGTGCCAGCAGTTATTCAAATCCACTAGCGGGAGGGCGAAAGCAGTACTTC. Protein product: CASSYSNPLAGGRKQYF.

This clonotype showed up just a few times. This rearrangement joins TRBV19 to TRBJ2-7; D gene unclear. V dropped 2 bases and J dropped 6 bases, with 17 bases sitting between them. Germline loops: CDR1 LNHDA, CDR2 SQIVND (reference sequence). The CDR3 is made up of 15 amino acids. CDR3 loop: CASSIRRNRMVEQYF. CDR3 bases: TGTGCCAGTAGTATAAGACGAAATCGTATGGTCGAGCAGTACTTC. The full variable domain, its missing parts supplied by reference TRBV19 and TRBJ2-7, is DGGITQSPKYLFRKEGQNVTLSCEQNLNHDAMYWYRQDPGQGLRLIYYSQIVNDFQKGDIAEGYSVSREKKESFPLTVTSAQKNPTAFYLCASSIRRNRMVEQYFGPGTRLTVT.

This clonotype was observed a few times. The CDR3 region has the DNA TGCAGCGCCCACGGGACAGGGGCCGATAACTATGGCTACACCTTC. Its protein is CSAHGTGADNYGYTF. The rearrangement joins TRBV29-1 to TRBJ1-2, with 10 bases fitting TRBD1. Germline V gene sequence: CDR1 SQVTM, CDR2 ANQGSEA. The CDR3 covers 15 residues. J gave up 1 base and V 7 bases, and 9 bases lay outside the gene matches.

This clonotype has a count of ten or more. V is TRBV5-1 and J is TRBJ1-1; no clear D gene. From germline, CDR1 is SGHRS and CDR2 YFSETQ. Trimming left V 0 bases short and J 7 bases short, with 10 bases between. CDR3 size: 13 residues. The CDR3 loop is CASSLDLPNEAFF. DNA for the CDR3: TGCGCCAGCAGCTTGGATCTCCCCAATGAAGCTTTCTTT.

DNA of the CDR3: TGTGCCACCTGCCAAGGCCTAGCGCCGAGCTCCTACAATGAGCAGTTCTTC. It codes for CATCQGLAPSSYNEQFF. The rearrangement uses TRBV3-1 and TRBJ2-1, with a possible D match to TRBD2 (6 bases). The germline V gene has CDR1 LGHDT and CDR2 YNNKEL (reference sequence). Trimming took 10 bases from V and 0 from J, leaving 22 bases between them. CDR3 size: 17 residues.

The chain links TRBV19 to TRBJ1-5; 12 bases line up with TRBD1. The V segment lost 9 bases and the J segment 0 bases; nucleotides outside the gene matches: 9. The CDR3 is made up of 17 amino acids. Germline assignment: CDR1 LNHDA and CDR2 SQIVND (reference sequence). CDR3: CASAGTGGPHSNQPQHF. Here the CDR3 DNA reads TGTGCCAGCGCCGGGACAGGGGGCCCCCATAGCAATCAGCCCCAGCATTTT. Variable domain in full (rest from reference TRBV19 and TRBJ1-5): DGGITQSPKYLFRKEGQNVTLSCEQNLNHDAMYWYRQDPGQGLRLIYYSQIVNDFQKGDIAEGYSVSREKKESFPLTVTSAQKNPTAFYLCASAGTGGPHSNQPQHFGDGTRLSIL.

This clonotype was found many times. This chain connects TRBV7-3 to TRBJ2-2; D is ambiguous. Trimming removed 3 bases from V and 10 bases from J, with 9 bases in between. CDR3 length equals 12 residues. Looked up from germline, CDR1 is SGHTA and CDR2 is FQGTGA. CDR3: CASSLNRTELFF. The CDR3 nucleotides read TGTGCCAGCAGCTTGAACAGAACGGAGCTGTTTTTT.

This clonotype has more than one count but fewer than ten. The chain employs TRBV28 and TRBJ2-2; D is possibly TRBD2 (6 bases). This CDR3 spans 14 amino acids. Trimming took 7 bases from V and 7 from J, leaving 16 bases between them. CDR1 is MDHEN and CDR2 is SYDVKM in the germline V gene. The CDR3 DNA reads as TGTGCCAGCAACAAACCGGGGGTCGGCGGGGAGCTGTTTTTT. The encoded protein is CASNKPGVGGELFF.

This clonotype was observed a handful of times. The chain employs TRBV4-3 and TRBJ1-2; D is unresolved. This CDR3 is 13 amino acids long. V dropped 4 bases and J dropped 1 base, with 7 bases sitting between them. CDR1 and CDR2 (germline): LGHNA, YSLEER. This CDR3 is CASSRGVNYGYTF. The CDR3 coding sequence is TGCGCCAGCAGCCGCGGCGTTAACTATGGCTACACCTTC.

In the case of this clonotype: Since a much larger clone is just one base distant, this may be a read error. V is TRBV5-6 and J is TRBJ1-5, with a possible D match to TRBD1 (5 bases). Germline V lookup: CDR1 SGHDT, CDR2 YYEEEE. The CDR3 runs 15 residues. The CDR3 is CASNLWGRRNQPQHF. As DNA, the CDR3 is TGTGCCAGCAACTTGTGGGGCAGGAGAAATCAGCCCCAGCATTTT. The full variable domain, completed using reference TRBV5-6 and TRBJ1-5, is DAGVTQSPTHLIKTRGQQVTLRCSPKSGHDTVSWYQQALGQGPQFIFQYYEEEERQRGNFPDRFSGHQFPNYSSELNVNALLLGDSALYLCASNLWGRRNQPQHFGDGTRLSIL.

This clonotype has at least ten counts. This chain links TRBV12-3 or TRBV12-4 with TRBJ1-1; D call uncertain. This CDR3 comprises 13 residues. Trimming left V 7 bases short and J 4 bases short, with 13 bases between. The CDR3, as DNA: TGTGCCAGCACCCCCTACATCGGCACTGAAGCTTTCTTT. It specifies CASTPYIGTEAFF.

This clonotype was seen ten or more times. The V gene is TRBV5-4, the J gene TRBJ2-1; no firm D call. The CDR3 has 13 amino acids. Germline V lookup: CDR1 SGHNT, CDR2 YYREEE (reference sequence). The V and J ends lost 0 bases and 5 bases respectively, with 6 bases between them. This CDR3 reads CASSLDRHNEQFF. As DNA, the CDR3 is TGTGCCAGCAGCTTGGACAGACACAATGAGCAGTTCTTC.

This clonotype has ten or more counts. The V and J genes are TRBV12-3 or TRBV12-4 and TRBJ1-5; possible D gene TRBD1, 5 bases. The V gene lost 6 bases and the J gene lost 9 bases, with 15 bases spanning the gap. The CDR3 is made up of 13 amino acids. The CDR3 loop is CASSPQLGRPQHF. The CDR3 region has the DNA TGTGCCAGCAGCCCACAATTGGGACGGCCCCAGCATTTT.

This clonotype was detected ten times or more. The chain recombines TRBV27 with TRBJ2-7; D ambiguous. In germline, CDR1 is MNHEY, CDR2 SMNVEV (reference sequence). This CDR3 has 14 residues. Trimming stripped 5 bases from V and 7 bases from J, with 18 bases between. The CDR3 sequence: CASSPRTYMVEQYF. The CDR3 nucleotides read TGTGCCAGCAGTCCCCGGACCTACATGGTGGAGCAGTACTTC.

This clonotype came up many times. This chain links TRBV29-1 with TRBJ1-4, with TRBD1 matching 7 bases. The J segment lost 4 bases and the V segment lost 6 bases, leaving 8 bases of the junction unmatched. CDR3 length equals 14 residues. The germline gives CDR1 SQVTM, CDR2 ANQGSEA. CDR3 sequence (DNA): TGCAGCGTCCGGGTAGGGGGCGGTAATGAAAAACTGTTTTTT. This encodes CSVRVGGGNEKLFF.

This clonotype was seen only a few times. The genes are TRBV7-9 and TRBJ2-7; possibly TRBD1 for D (6 bases). The V and J ends lost 5 bases and 0 bases respectively, with 20 bases between them. The germline V gene has CDR1 SEHNR and CDR2 FQNEAQ (reference sequence). The CDR3 contains 17 residues. The CDR3 region is CASSRTLDRTYSYEQYF. Here the CDR3 DNA reads TGTGCCAGCAGCCGAACGCTTGACAGGACCTACTCCTACGAGCAGTACTTC.

The chain couples TRBV20-1 to TRBJ2-4; TRBD2 aligns across 11 bases. The CDR3 sequence is 18 residues long. V lost 0 bases and J lost 1; bases outside the gene matches: 8. The germline V gene encodes CDR1 DFQATT and CDR2 SNEGSKA (reference sequence). CDR3 nucleotide sequence: TGCAGTGCTAGAGATCCTAGCGGGGGGTCGAGCGCCAAAAACATTCAGTACTTC. Encoded protein: CSARDPSGGSSAKNIQYF.

This clonotype was seen repeatedly, ten times or more. The V and J genes are TRBV25-1 and TRBJ2-1; 8 nucleotides line up with TRBD2. The CDR3 is 15 amino acids. Germline CDR1 MGHDK, CDR2 SYGVNS. Trimming took 5 bases from V and 4 from J; bases not matched to a gene: 7. The CDR3 loop reads CASSSQRGIYNEQFF. The CDR3 nucleotides are TGTGCCAGCAGTTCTCAGCGGGGGATTTACAATGAGCAGTTCTTC.

This clonotype was detected ten times or more. The chain recombines TRBV5-1 with TRBJ2-7; a possible D gene is TRBD1 (6 bases). The CDR3 is 15 residues long. V shed 4 bases and J shed 1 base, with 15 bases lying between them. Germline V gene data show CDR1 as SGHRS and CDR2 as YFSETQ. The CDR3 DNA follows: TGCGCCAGCAGCCTGGCCGGGACATATTCCTACGAGCAGTACTTC. The encoded protein is CASSLAGTYSYEQYF.

The chain carries TRBV29-1 and TRBJ2-3; 10 nucleotides line up with TRBD2. This CDR3 contains 20 residues. CDR1 is SQVTM, CDR2 ANQGSEA, per germline. Trimming at V came to 1 base and at J to 2 bases, leaving 18 bases not matched to a gene. For the CDR3, the DNA is TGCAGCGTTGAAGGGTTTCTGGTAGCGGGGGGTCTTACCCTCACAGATACGCAGTATTTT. Translated, it gives CSVEGFLVAGGLTLTDTQYF.

At least ten counts were recorded for this clonotype. The chain links TRBV5-1 to TRBJ2-3; D is uncertain. The length of the CDR3 is 14 residues. V gave up 1 base and J gave up 2 bases, with 8 bases separating them. CDR1 and CDR2 from the germline V gene are SGHRS and YFSETQ. In DNA form, the CDR3 reads TGCGCCAGCAGCTTGCAAAATCCCACAGATACGCAGTATTTT. Its protein is CASSLQNPTDTQYF.

This clonotype was recorded many times. This chain links TRBV28 with TRBJ2-3, with TRBD2 matching over 9 bases. V dropped 4 bases and J dropped 11; count of bases not matched to a gene: 16. From germline, CDR1 is MDHEN and CDR2 SYDVKM. This CDR3 contains 16 residues. CDR3 bases: TGTGCCAGCAGTTCCATAGCGGGGGCGAGGGAAGGAGGGCAGTATTTT. Amino acids: CASSSIAGAREGGQYF.

V gene TRBV6-1 combines with J gene TRBJ1-1; D is unresolved. The CDR3 extends over 17 amino acids. Trimming removed 7 bases from V and 1 base from J, with 22 bases in between. Germline CDR1 MNHNS, CDR2 SASEGT. The CDR3 loop reads CASIGVVQAGGNTEAFF. The DNA of the CDR3 is TGTGCCAGCATTGGGGTTGTCCAGGCAGGAGGGAACACTGAAGCTTTCTTT.

The J gene is TRBJ2-7, the V gene TRBV18, with TRBD1 matching over 11 bases. With V trimmed by 1 base and J by 6 bases, 2 bases remained unmatched. Germline V CDR1 and CDR2: KGHSH, LQKENI. The CDR3 length is 14 residues. The CDR3 DNA reads as TGTGCCAGCTCACCACGGACAGGGGGCGCCGAGCAGTACGTC. Amino acid sequence: CASSPRTGGAEQYV.

A few counts support this clonotype. CDR3 protein: CASSLGVVVSGEETQYF. The CDR3 nucleotides are TGTGCCAGCAGCTTAGGAGTGGTAGTGAGCGGGGAAGAGACCCAGTACTTC. The chain carries TRBV7-6 and TRBJ2-5; 7 nucleotides align to TRBD2. Germline CDR1 is SGHVS and CDR2 is FNYEAQ. The CDR3 consists of 17 residues. V shed 1 base, J shed 3 bases, and the junction held 11 bases outside the gene matches.

This chain connects TRBV6-5 to TRBJ1-1; TRBD1 is a possible D gene (5 bases). This CDR3 is 12 amino acids long. Trimming pared 5 bases from V and 3 bases from J, leaving 7 bases between. CDR1 is MNHEY and CDR2 is SVGAGI in the germline V gene. This CDR3 reads CASSRGHTEAFF. In nucleotides, the CDR3 is TGTGCCAGCAGTCGGGGCCACACTGAAGCTTTCTTT.